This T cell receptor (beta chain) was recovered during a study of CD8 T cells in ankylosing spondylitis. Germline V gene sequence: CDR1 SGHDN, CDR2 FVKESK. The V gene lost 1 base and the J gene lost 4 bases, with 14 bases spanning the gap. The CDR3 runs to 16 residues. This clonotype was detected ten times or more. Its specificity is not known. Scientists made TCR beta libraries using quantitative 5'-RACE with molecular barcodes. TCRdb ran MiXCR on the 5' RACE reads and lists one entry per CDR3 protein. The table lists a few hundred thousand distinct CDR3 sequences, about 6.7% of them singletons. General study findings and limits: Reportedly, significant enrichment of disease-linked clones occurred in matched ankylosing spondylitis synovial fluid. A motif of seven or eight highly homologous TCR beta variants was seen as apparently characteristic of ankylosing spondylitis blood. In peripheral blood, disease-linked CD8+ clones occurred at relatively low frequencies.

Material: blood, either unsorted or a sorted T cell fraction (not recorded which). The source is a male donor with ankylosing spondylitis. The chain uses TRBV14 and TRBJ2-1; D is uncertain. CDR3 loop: CASSQGLDPYYNEQFF. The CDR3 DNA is TGTGCCAGCAGCCAAGGATTGGATCCATATTACAATGAGCAGTTCTTC.